One and the same sample provided the 30 T cell receptor beta chains below, sequenced in a study of identical twins. TCRdb redid the calling of the 5' RACE reads with MiXCR, one entry per CDR3 protein. The sample has 510,000 or so distinct CDR3 sequences, nearly 15% seen once. The data also belong to a second study, concerning yellow fever vaccine responses in identical twins.

Input material: CD4+ T cells sorted from blood. All receptors derive from a woman under 30 in good health.

The rearrangement joins TRBV25-1 to TRBJ2-3; no firm D call. The germline V and J ends were trimmed by 3 bases and 8 bases, with 9 bases remaining between them. Germline V gene sequence: CDR1 MGHDK, CDR2 SYGVNS. The CDR3 length is 12 residues. The CDR3 nucleotides read TGTGCCAGCAGTGAGGTCTCGCCTACGCAGTATTTT. Its translation: CASSEVSPTQYF.

The V and J genes are TRBV6-1 and TRBJ2-7, with 12 positions matching TRBD2. Germline-derived CDR1 and CDR2 are MNHNS and SASEGT. There are 14 residues in the CDR3. The V and J ends lost 7 bases and 7 bases, in that order; junction bases with no gene match: 8. Written as DNA, the CDR3 is TGTGCCAGCACCACTAGCGGGAGGTCGTGGGAGCAGTACTTC. This sequence encodes CASTTSGRSWEQYF.

The chain joins TRBV7-8 to TRBJ2-3; TRBD2 matches 8 bases. This CDR3 has 17 residues. After removal of 5 bases from V and 4 bases from J, the junction contained 14 bases not matched to a gene. Germline CDR1 is SGHVS and CDR2 is FQNEAQ. CDR3 loop: CASSTSRRGGGSDTQYF. In DNA, the CDR3 is TGTGCCAGCAGCACAAGTAGACGGGGGGGCGGGTCAGATACGCAGTATTTT.

The gene calls are TRBV5-1 and TRBJ2-7, with 8 nucleotides matching TRBD2. Germline V lookup: CDR1 SGHRS, CDR2 YFSETQ. This CDR3 has 13 residues. V gave up 7 bases and J gave up 3 bases; unmatched junction bases: 6. The CDR3 spells CASWHGGGYEQYF. The DNA of the CDR3 is TGCGCCAGCTGGCACGGGGGGGGCTACGAGCAGTACTTC.

The V gene is TRBV12-3 or TRBV12-4, the J gene TRBJ2-5; possible D gene TRBD1, 6 bases. V was pared by 7 bases and J by 3 bases, with 24 bases between. The CDR3 is made up of 17 amino acids. In DNA, the CDR3 is TGTGCCAGCATGGTTGGGACCCCCGGACAGAGCAAAGAGACCCAGTACTTC. Amino acid sequence: CASMVGTPGQSKETQYF.

There are a few counts of this clonotype. V is TRBV7-8 and J is TRBJ2-7; D is possibly TRBD1 or TRBD2 (5 bases each). In germline, CDR1 is SGHVS, CDR2 FQNEAQ. The germline V and J ends were trimmed by 6 bases and 6 bases, with 21 bases remaining between them. The length of the CDR3 is 15 residues. The CDR3: CASRPSGTSKGEQYV. In DNA form, the CDR3 reads TGTGCCAGCAGACCATCGGGGACCTCTAAAGGCGAGCAGTACGTC.

The genes are TRBV10-3 and TRBJ2-3; TRBD2 matches 7 bases. Germline values: CDR1 ENHRY, CDR2 SYGVKD. The CDR3 consists of 13 residues. With V trimmed by 6 bases and J by 2 bases, 2 bases remained unmatched. In DNA, the CDR3 is TGTGCCATCAGCCTAGCGGCCACAGATACGCAGTATTTT. This codes for CAISLAATDTQYF.

This clonotype has only a few counts. The chain joins TRBV28 to TRBJ2-3; D gene unclear. Trimming took 4 bases from V and 6 from J, leaving 14 bases between them. The CDR3 covers 14 residues. Germline-derived CDR1 and CDR2 are MDHEN and SYDVKM. CDR3 in DNA: TGTGCCAGCAGTTCCCTCCCATTGGGGGATACGCAGTATTTT. This codes for CASSSLPLGDTQYF. Full variable domain (remainder filled in from reference TRBV28 and TRBJ2-3): DVKVTQSSRYLVKRTGEKVFLECVQDMDHENMFWYRQDPGLGLRLIYFSYDVKMKEKGDIPEGYSVSREKKERFSLILESASTNQTSMYLCASSSLPLGDTQYFGPGTRLTVL.

This clonotype has only one observation. The genes are TRBV12-3 or TRBV12-4 and TRBJ1-5; possibly TRBD1 for D (6 bases). The CDR3 extends over 16 amino acids. Trimming pared 4 bases from V and 0 bases from J, leaving 13 bases between. CDR3 DNA: TGTGCCAGCAGTTCGTTGGACAGAAATAGCAATCAGCCCCAGCATTTT. It encodes CASSSLDRNSNQPQHF.

This clonotype has more than one count but fewer than ten. The chain couples TRBV10-3 to TRBJ2-1, with 14 bases identical to TRBD2. CDR3 length equals 19 residues. Germline CDR1 is ENHRY and CDR2 is SYGVKD. Trimming at V came to 4 bases and at J to 12 bases, leaving 20 bases not matched to a gene. The CDR3 bases are TGTGCCATCAGTGGCGCCGGGACTAGCGGGAGTCGTGGCGCACTCTCGCAGTTCTTC. This gives the protein CAISGAGTSGSRGALSQFF.

In this sample, this clonotype turned up a few times. The chain joins TRBV20-1 to TRBJ1-6; 9 positions match TRBD1. CDR1 and CDR2 (germline): DFQATT, SNEGSKA (reference sequence). The J segment lost 5 bases and the V segment lost 0 bases, leaving 5 bases of the junction unmatched. This CDR3 contains 16 residues. The CDR3 protein is CSARDMTGGNNSPLHF. Here the CDR3 DNA reads TGCAGTGCTAGAGATATGACAGGGGGTAATAATTCACCCCTCCACTTT.

The chain has TRBV2 and TRBJ1-2; 10 nucleotides align to TRBD1. The CDR3 totals 16 residues. CDR1 is SNHLY and CDR2 is FYNNEI in the germline V gene. J was trimmed by 0 bases and V by 0 bases; bases with no gene match: 1. The CDR3 spells CASSEAGTGANYGYTF. In DNA form, the CDR3 reads TGTGCCAGCAGTGAAGCTGGGACAGGGGCTAACTATGGCTACACCTTC.

This clonotype was seen more than once but under ten times. V is TRBV10-3 and J is TRBJ2-1; 8 positions match TRBD2. Germline lookup yields CDR1 ENHRY and CDR2 SYGVKD. The ends lost 7 bases at V and 5 bases at J; junction bases unmatched: 7. The CDR3 is 14 amino acids. The CDR3 sequence: CAIIAGRGDNEQFF. The CDR3 region has the DNA TGTGCCATCATAGCGGGAAGAGGCGACAATGAGCAGTTCTTC.

The chain combines TRBV6-6 with TRBJ1-2; D not resolved. With 6 bases removed from V and 0 bases from J, the gap between germline ends came to 8 bases. CDR1 is MNHNY and CDR2 is SVGAGI in the germline V gene (reference sequence). This CDR3 is built from 13 residues. CDR3 sequence reads: CASSPAANYGYTF. The CDR3 DNA is TGTGCCAGCAGCCCAGCAGCTAACTATGGCTACACCTTC.

This clonotype has only a few counts. The chain carries TRBV5-1 and TRBJ2-1; 7 nucleotides match TRBD1. The CDR3 spans 13 residues. Germline assignment: CDR1 SGHRS and CDR2 YFSETQ. The junction had 4 bases not matched to a gene; V was cut back by 5 bases and J by 5 bases. In nucleotides, the CDR3 is TGCGCCAGCAGGACAGGGAGAGACAATGAGCAGTTCTTC. Translating it yields CASRTGRDNEQFF.

The rearrangement uses TRBV6-2 or TRBV6-3 and TRBJ2-1; 9 nucleotides match TRBD1. The V segment lost 4 bases and the J segment 11 bases; nucleotides outside the gene matches: 6. Germline-derived CDR1 and CDR2 are MNHEY and SVGEGT. There are 13 residues in the CDR3. The CDR3 DNA is TGTGCCAGCAGTTCACAGGGGGCGGGTCAGCAGTTCTTC. Translation: CASSSQGAGQQFF.

CDR3: CASSVLQGNNSPLHF. The CDR3 nucleotides are TGTGCCAGCAGTGTACTACAGGGGAATAATTCACCCCTCCACTTT. This rearrangement joins TRBV25-1 to TRBJ1-6, with TRBD1 matching 7 bases. J was trimmed by 5 bases and V by 4 bases; bases with no gene match: 5. The CDR3 is 15 residues long. The V gene's germline CDR1 is MGHDK and CDR2 SYGVNS. The whole variable domain, filled in from reference TRBV25-1 and TRBJ1-6, reads EADIYQTPRYLVIGTGKKITLECSQTMGHDKMYWYQQDPGMELHLIHYSYGVNSTEKGDLSSESTVSRIRTEHFPLTLESARPSHTSQYLCASSVLQGNNSPLHFGNGTRLTVT.

J is TRBJ2-1 and V is TRBV5-1, with D perhaps TRBD2 (5 bases). CDR3 length: 16 amino acids. The germline V gene has CDR1 SGHRS and CDR2 YFSETQ. Trimming removed 1 base at V and 6 bases at J, with 17 bases between. The CDR3 DNA follows: TGCGCCAGCAGCTTGCGAGGCGGCTCTCGGGGCAATGAGCAGTTCTTC. Translated, it gives CASSLRGGSRGNEQFF.

A few counts support this clonotype. One end of the junction does not line up with germline, which may come from a read error. The chain uses TRBV7-3 and TRBJ1-2, with no clear D. The CDR3 length is 14 residues. The germline V gene has CDR1 SGHTA and CDR2 FQGTGA. The CDR3 loop is CASSPGIGDPVKEF. Here the CDR3 DNA reads TGTGCCAGCAGCCCCGGGATCGGCGACCCGGTCAAGGAGTTC.

This clonotype was seen more than once but under ten times. The chain joins TRBV4-1 to TRBJ2-2, with 9 nucleotides matching TRBD2. The V segment lost 0 bases and the J segment 3 bases; nucleotides outside the gene matches: 11. CDR1 and CDR2 (germline): MGHRA, YSYEKL. CDR3 size: 19 residues. CDR3 DNA sequence: TGCGCCAGCAGCCAAGATAGGGTGGGGTCTAGCGGGGACACCGGGGAGCTGTTTTTT. Amino acids: CASSQDRVGSSGDTGELFF.

A few counts support this clonotype. The V call is TRBV18, the J call TRBJ2-2; D possibly corresponds to TRBD2 (6 bases). Germline CDR1 reads KGHSH; CDR2 reads LQKENI. V was trimmed by 5 bases and J by 4 bases, leaving 17 bases between them. This CDR3 contains 16 residues. The CDR3 DNA is TGTGCCAGCTCAGACGCCCGCCAGGGAGGCACCGGGGAGCTGTTTTTT. Amino acids: CASSDARQGGTGELFF.

This chain links TRBV20-1 with TRBJ2-7, with TRBD1 matching over 9 bases. This CDR3 region has 15 residues. Germline V CDR1 and CDR2: DFQATT, SNEGSKA (reference sequence). V gave up 1 base and J gave up 2 bases; unmatched junction bases: 6. CDR3 protein: CSARAGQGIPYEQYV. DNA of the CDR3: TGCAGTGCTAGAGCCGGACAGGGGATACCCTACGAGCAGTACGTC.

This clonotype has more than one count but fewer than ten. The rearrangement links TRBV11-2 to TRBJ1-6, with no clear D. CDR1 and CDR2 (germline): SGHAT, FQNNGV. Trimming left V 4 bases short and J 10 bases short, with 11 bases between. This CDR3 is 13 amino acids long. The CDR3 bases are TGTGCCAGCAGCTCTCAAATCGGCTCACCCCTCCACTTT. This codes for CASSSQIGSPLHF.

This clonotype is labeled medium-sized. This chain uses TRBV7-2 with TRBJ1-5, with TRBD1 matching over 9 bases. Germline CDR1 is SGHTA and CDR2 is FQGNSA. Trimming cost V 1 base and J 6 bases; bases outside gene matches: 7. The CDR3 is 16 amino acids. CDR3 loop: CASSLGRQGGSQPQHF. The CDR3 DNA reads as TGTGCCAGCAGCTTAGGTAGACAGGGGGGTAGTCAGCCCCAGCATTTT. Variable domain in full (rest from reference TRBV7-2 and TRBJ1-5): GAGVSQSPSNKVTEKGKDVELRCDPISGHTALYWYRQSLGQGLEFLIYFQGNSAPDKSGLPSDRFSAERTGGSVSTLTIQRTQQEDSAVYLCASSLGRQGGSQPQHFGDGTRLSIL.

This clonotype was detected a few times. V usage is TRBV28 and J usage is TRBJ2-2, with D hard to call. The CDR3 is 11 amino acids. Germline CDR1 reads MDHEN; CDR2 reads SYDVKM. The germline V and J ends were trimmed by 10 bases and 0 bases, with 3 bases remaining between them. The CDR3 loop reads CATANTGELFF. In DNA form, the CDR3 reads TGTGCCACCGCGAACACCGGGGAGCTGTTTTTT.

The rearrangement uses TRBV10-2 and TRBJ2-1; maybe TRBD2 (6 bases). The CDR3 covers 15 residues. CDR1 and CDR2 from the germline V gene are WSHSY and SAAADI. V was pared by 3 bases and J by 3 bases, with 12 bases between. This CDR3 is CASSDTGAGYNEQFF. DNA of the CDR3: TGCGCCAGCAGTGACACGGGAGCCGGCTACAATGAGCAGTTCTTC.

There are a few counts of this clonotype. The rearrangement joins TRBV24-1 to TRBJ2-2, with TRBD2 matching over 9 bases. J lost 7 bases, V lost 5 bases, and 13 bases had no gene match. The CDR3 runs 17 residues. Germline loops: CDR1 KGHDR, CDR2 SFDVKD. CDR3 protein: CATSAGGRAPWIGELFF. The CDR3 DNA is TGTGCCACCAGTGCGGGCGGGAGGGCCCCGTGGATCGGGGAGCTGTTTTTT.

The rearrangement links TRBV9 to TRBJ2-5; 11 positions agree with TRBD2. The V and J ends lost 3 bases and 1 base, in that order; junction bases with no gene match: 5. CDR3 length: 16 residues. Germline values: CDR1 SGDLS, CDR2 YYNGEE. DNA for the CDR3: TGTGCCAGCAGCGCCGGGACTAGCGGCATCCAAGAGACCCAGTACTTC. Encoded protein: CASSAGTSGIQETQYF.

The V gene is TRBV4-1, the J gene TRBJ1-5; maybe TRBD1 (6 bases). Germline CDR1 MGHRA, CDR2 YSYEKL. The V and J ends lost 0 bases and 0 bases respectively, with 12 bases between them. This CDR3 is built from 17 residues. This CDR3 is CASSQEGGQNSNQPQHF. CDR3 coding DNA: TGCGCCAGCAGCCAAGAGGGCGGACAGAATAGCAATCAGCCCCAGCATTTT.

This clonotype was seen a few times. The rearrangement links TRBV20-1 to TRBJ2-1, with D tentatively TRBD2 (5 bases). CDR3 size: 13 residues. Germline CDR1 DFQATT, CDR2 SNEGSKA (reference sequence). V lost 5 bases and J 3 bases, leaving 11 bases between the germline ends. The CDR3 DNA is TGCAGTGCTTCGGAGGTTTACTACAATGAGCAGTTCTTC. Translation gives CSASEVYYNEQFF.